A single T cell receptor (beta chain) is shown here with its context. In the original analysis: Reference gene primer amplification gave nucleated cell count estimates. The assay was immunoSEQ multiplex PCR, and TCRdb's table has in-frame clones only and misses some. V, J and clone size are taken as reported in that table, and D and trimming were inferred from the DNA itself. In the table there are about 100,000 clones, about nine tenths of which are singletons. This sample was included in a study of blood T cell repertoires in COVID-19. Study-wide context: Specimens from acute and convalescent COVID-19 originated in the United States, Italy and Spain. PBMCs, B-cell-depleted T cells, or T cells provided the cDNA or gDNA that made up the material.

Germline values: CDR1 MNHNY, CDR2 SVGAGI (reference sequence). After removal of 5 bases from V and 1 base from J, the junction contained 5 bases not matched to a gene. The CDR3 consists of 16 residues. The chain uses TRBV6-6 and TRBJ1-6; 7 positions match TRBD1. Sequencing was done on a sample of peripheral blood. This TCR derives from a man aged 50-59 years with active COVID-19. The CDR3 region has the DNA TGTGCCAGCAGTCCGGGGGACAGTTCCTATAATTCACCCCTCCACTTT. It codes for CASSPGDSSYNSPLHF.